This T cell receptor beta chain was profiled in a study of control samples from healthy donors and cancer patients. TCRdb's table, derived via immunoSEQ multiplex PCR, lists solely in-frame clones and lacks some. The table lists 150,000 to 200,000 clones, more than 90% of them singletons. CDR3 length: 11 amino acids. Trimming removed 3 bases from V and 4 bases from J, with 6 bases in between. Germline loops: CDR1 DFQATT, CDR2 SNEGSKA (reference sequence). The sequenced sample consisted of blood. The receptor's source is a man aged 30-40 years in good health. The chain employs TRBV20-1 and TRBJ1-2, with D hard to call. CDR3 protein: CSARLGYGYTF. The CDR3 DNA follows: TGCAGTGCTAGGTTGGGCTATGGCTACACCTTC.